The 9 T cell receptor beta chains reported below all come from one sample, sequenced in a study of cytomegalovirus exposure and HLA in healthy donors. TCRdb's copy holds only in-frame clones and misses some; the assay was immunoSEQ multiplex PCR. The sample carries some 170,000 clones, 86% recorded once. Sample: PBMCs. The receptors shown here come from a woman younger than 45 in good health and CMV-seronegative.

The chain couples TRBV7-9 to TRBJ2-7; D unclear. Germline V lookup: CDR1 SEHNR, CDR2 FQNEAQ (reference sequence). The V gene lost 5 bases and the J gene lost 6 bases, with 11 bases spanning the gap. The CDR3 covers 12 residues. This chain's CDR3 is CASSPFAVEQYF. CDR3 coding DNA: TGTGCCAGCAGCCCGTTTGCGGTCGAGCAGTACTTC.

The genes are TRBV5-1 and TRBJ2-2; 7 bases are a match to TRBD1. The germline CDR1 and CDR2 sequences are SGHRS and YFSETQ. V gave up 3 bases and J gave up 0 bases; unmatched junction bases: 5. This CDR3 comprises 16 residues. CDR3 sequence: CASSSPDRANTGELFF. CDR3 nucleotide sequence: TGCGCCAGCAGCTCCCCTGACAGGGCGAACACCGGGGAGCTGTTTTTT.

This chain links TRBV18 with TRBJ2-7; maybe TRBD1 (5 bases). This CDR3 is 13 amino acids long. The germline CDR1 and CDR2 sequences are KGHSH and LQKENI. The V gene lost 4 bases and the J gene lost 2 bases, with 9 bases spanning the gap. As DNA, the CDR3 is TGTGCCAGCTCACTCACAGGTACCTACGAGCAGTACTTC. The encoded protein is CASSLTGTYEQYF. The full variable domain, its missing parts supplied by reference TRBV18 and TRBJ2-7, is NAGVMQNPRHLVRRRGQEARLRCSPMKGHSHVYWYRQLPEEGLKFMVYLQKENIIDESGMPKERFSAEFPKEGPSILRIQQVVRGDSAAYFCASSLTGTYEQYFGPGTRLTVT.

This clone was seen once. The chain recombines TRBV5-1 with TRBJ1-3; D is possibly TRBD1 (6 bases). Trimming took off 0 bases at V and 4 bases at J, with 14 bases between the two ends. CDR3 size: 16 residues. In germline, CDR1 is SGHRS, CDR2 YFSETQ. The CDR3 spells CASSLGLPGAGNTIYF. Here the CDR3 DNA reads TGCGCCAGCAGCTTGGGCCTCCCAGGGGCGGGAAACACCATATATTTT.

The genes are TRBV7-6 and TRBJ2-2; the match to TRBD1 covers 7 bases. In germline, CDR1 is SGHVS, CDR2 FNYEAQ. The trim removed 5 bases at V and 3 bases at J, leaving 6 bases unmatched. The CDR3 extends over 15 amino acids. The CDR3 region has the DNA TGTGCCAGCAGCATGGACAGGACCGACACCGGGGAGCTGTTTTTT. Protein product: CASSMDRTDTGELFF.

The chain recombines TRBV7-9 with TRBJ2-7; 12 nucleotides match TRBD2. The CDR3 is made up of 16 amino acids. The germline V gene has CDR1 SEHNR and CDR2 FQNEAQ (reference sequence). V shed 5 bases, J shed 3 bases, and the junction held 8 bases outside the gene matches. CDR3 loop: CASSPRTSGAYYEQYF. The DNA of the CDR3 is TGTGCCAGCAGCCCCCGGACTAGCGGGGCTTACTACGAGCAGTACTTC.

The sample holds one count of this clone. This chain links TRBV27 with TRBJ2-1; D possibly corresponds to TRBD1 (7 bases). CDR3 size: 14 residues. Per the germline V gene, CDR1 is MNHEY and CDR2 is SMNVEV (reference sequence). Between the trimmed V and J ends, which lost 6 bases and 3 bases, there was a span of 12 bases. CDR3 DNA sequence: TGTGCCAGCAGGGCGGGACAGCTCTACAATGAGCAGTTCTTC. Protein product: CASRAGQLYNEQFF.

The V and J genes are TRBV6-6 and TRBJ2-3; 7 positions match TRBD1. The CDR3 length is 16 residues. Trimming took 6 bases from V and 0 from J; bases not matched to a gene: 9. From germline, CDR1 is MNHNY and CDR2 SVGAGI (reference sequence). The CDR3: CASRVQGVLSTDTQYF. Written as DNA, the CDR3 is TGTGCCAGCAGGGTCCAGGGGGTGTTGAGCACAGATACGCAGTATTTT.

The DNA for the CDR3 is TGTGCCAGCTCACCAAGCGGAGCGGATGAGCAGTTCTTC. This sequence encodes CASSPSGADEQFF. This chain connects TRBV18 to TRBJ2-1; possibly TRBD2 for D (5 bases). Germline V gene data show CDR1 as KGHSH and CDR2 as LQKENI. The length of the CDR3 is 13 residues. Trimming pared 2 bases from V and 8 bases from J, leaving 10 bases between. Filled out from reference TRBV18 and TRBJ2-1, the complete variable domain reads NAGVMQNPRHLVRRRGQEARLRCSPMKGHSHVYWYRQLPEEGLKFMVYLQKENIIDESGMPKERFSAEFPKEGPSILRIQQVVRGDSAAYFCASSPSGADEQFFGPGTRLTVL.